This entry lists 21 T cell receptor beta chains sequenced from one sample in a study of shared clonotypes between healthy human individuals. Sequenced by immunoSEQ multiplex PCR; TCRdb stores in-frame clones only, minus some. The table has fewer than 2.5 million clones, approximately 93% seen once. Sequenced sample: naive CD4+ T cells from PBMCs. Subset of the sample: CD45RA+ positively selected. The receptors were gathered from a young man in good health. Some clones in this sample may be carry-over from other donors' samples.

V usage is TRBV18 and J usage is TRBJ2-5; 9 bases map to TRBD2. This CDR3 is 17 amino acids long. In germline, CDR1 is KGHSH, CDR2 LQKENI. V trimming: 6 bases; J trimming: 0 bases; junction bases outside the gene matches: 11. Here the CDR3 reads CASSPGLAGLYQETQYF. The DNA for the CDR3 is TGTGCCAGCTCCCCCGGGCTAGCGGGACTGTACCAAGAGACCCAGTACTTC.

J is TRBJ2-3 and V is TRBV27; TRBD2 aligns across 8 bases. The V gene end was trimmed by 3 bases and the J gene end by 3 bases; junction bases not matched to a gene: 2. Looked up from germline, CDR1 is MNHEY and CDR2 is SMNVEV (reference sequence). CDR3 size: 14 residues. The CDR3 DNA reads TGTGCCAGCAGTTTTGGCGGGAGGACAGATACGCAGTATTTT. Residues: CASSFGGRTDTQYF.

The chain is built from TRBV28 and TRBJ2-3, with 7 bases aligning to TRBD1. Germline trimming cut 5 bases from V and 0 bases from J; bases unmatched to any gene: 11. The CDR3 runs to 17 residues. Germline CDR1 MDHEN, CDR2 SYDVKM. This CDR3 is CASSPLRGRVSTDTQYF. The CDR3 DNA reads TGTGCCAGCAGTCCTCTGAGGGGGCGGGTTAGCACAGATACGCAGTATTTT.

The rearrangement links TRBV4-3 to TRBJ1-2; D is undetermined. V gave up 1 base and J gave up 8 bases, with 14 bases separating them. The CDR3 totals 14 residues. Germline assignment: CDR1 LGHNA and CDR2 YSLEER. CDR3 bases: TGCGCCAGCAGCCAAGCTCAACCGGCGGTGGGCTACACCTTC. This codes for CASSQAQPAVGYTF.

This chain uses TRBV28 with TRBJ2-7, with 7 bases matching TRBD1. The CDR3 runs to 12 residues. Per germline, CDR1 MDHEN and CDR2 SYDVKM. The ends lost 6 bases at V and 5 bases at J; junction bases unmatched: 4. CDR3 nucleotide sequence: TGTGCCAGCAGATACAGGGGTCACGAGCAGTACTTC. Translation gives CASRYRGHEQYF.

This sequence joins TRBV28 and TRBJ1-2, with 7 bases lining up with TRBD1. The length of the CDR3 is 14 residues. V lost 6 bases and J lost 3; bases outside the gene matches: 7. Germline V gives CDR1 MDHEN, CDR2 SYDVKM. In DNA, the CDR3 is TGTGCCAGCAGGACCGGGACAGCCCACTATGGCTACACCTTC. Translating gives CASRTGTAHYGYTF.

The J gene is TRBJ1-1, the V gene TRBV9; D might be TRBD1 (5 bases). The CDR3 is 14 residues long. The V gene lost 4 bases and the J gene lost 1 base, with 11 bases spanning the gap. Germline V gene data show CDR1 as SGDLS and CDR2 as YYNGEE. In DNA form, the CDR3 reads TGTGCCAGCAGCCCGCGACAGACGAACACTGAAGCTTTCTTT. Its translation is CASSPRQTNTEAFF.

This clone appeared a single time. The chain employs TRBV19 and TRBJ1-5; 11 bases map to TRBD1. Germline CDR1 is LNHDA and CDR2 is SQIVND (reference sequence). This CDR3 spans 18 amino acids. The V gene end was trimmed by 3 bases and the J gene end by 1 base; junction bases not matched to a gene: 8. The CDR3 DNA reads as TGTGCCAGTAGTATCCCGGGACAGGGGGGAGGAAGCAATCAGCCCCAGCATTTT. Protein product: CASSIPGQGGGSNQPQHF. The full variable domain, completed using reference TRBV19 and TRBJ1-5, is DGGITQSPKYLFRKEGQNVTLSCEQNLNHDAMYWYRQDPGQGLRLIYYSQIVNDFQKGDIAEGYSVSREKKESFPLTVTSAQKNPTAFYLCASSIPGQGGGSNQPQHFGDGTRLSIL.

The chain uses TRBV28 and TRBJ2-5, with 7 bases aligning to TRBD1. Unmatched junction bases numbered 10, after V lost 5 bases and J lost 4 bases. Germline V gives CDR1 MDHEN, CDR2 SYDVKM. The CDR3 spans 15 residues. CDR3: CASSDQGGGGETQYF. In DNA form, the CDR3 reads TGTGCCAGCAGTGATCAAGGGGGCGGAGGAGAGACCCAGTACTTC.

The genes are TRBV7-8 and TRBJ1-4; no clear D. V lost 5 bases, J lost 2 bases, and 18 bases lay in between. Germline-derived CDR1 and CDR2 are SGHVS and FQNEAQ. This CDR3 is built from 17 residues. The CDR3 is CASSRHGGGRTNEKLFF. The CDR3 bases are TGTGCCAGCAGCCGCCACGGTGGCGGGCGGACTAATGAAAAACTGTTTTTT.

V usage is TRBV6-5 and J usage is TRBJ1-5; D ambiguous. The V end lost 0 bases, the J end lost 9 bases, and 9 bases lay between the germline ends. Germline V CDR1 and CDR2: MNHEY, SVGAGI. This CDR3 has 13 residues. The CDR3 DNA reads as TGTGCCAGCAGTTACTCGAGTAGGTGGCCCCAGCATTTT. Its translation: CASSYSSRWPQHF.

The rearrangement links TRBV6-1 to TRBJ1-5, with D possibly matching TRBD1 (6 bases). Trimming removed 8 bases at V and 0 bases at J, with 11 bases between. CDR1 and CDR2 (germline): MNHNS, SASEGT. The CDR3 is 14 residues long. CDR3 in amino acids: CASRRTDSNQPQHF. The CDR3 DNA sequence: TGTGCCAGCCGGAGGACAGATAGCAATCAGCCCCAGCATTTT.

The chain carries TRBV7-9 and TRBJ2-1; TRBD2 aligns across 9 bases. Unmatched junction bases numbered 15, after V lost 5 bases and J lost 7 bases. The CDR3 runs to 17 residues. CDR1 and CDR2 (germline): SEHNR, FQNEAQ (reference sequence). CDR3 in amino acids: CASSQTGAGGLRNEQFF. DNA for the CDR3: TGTGCCAGCAGCCAAACGGGGGCGGGAGGGCTCCGAAATGAGCAGTTCTTC.

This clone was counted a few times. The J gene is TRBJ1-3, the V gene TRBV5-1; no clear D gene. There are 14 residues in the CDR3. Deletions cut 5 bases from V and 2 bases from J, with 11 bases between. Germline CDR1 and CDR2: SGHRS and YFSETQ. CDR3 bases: TGCGCCAGCAGGTCCACGGGGACTGGAAACACCATATATTTT. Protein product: CASRSTGTGNTIYF.

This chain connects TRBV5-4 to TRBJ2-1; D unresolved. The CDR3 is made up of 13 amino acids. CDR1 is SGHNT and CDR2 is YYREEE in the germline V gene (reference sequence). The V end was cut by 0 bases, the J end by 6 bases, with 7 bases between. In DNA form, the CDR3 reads TGTGCCAGCAGCTTGGATAGGGCCAATGAGCAGTTCTTC. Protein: CASSLDRANEQFF.

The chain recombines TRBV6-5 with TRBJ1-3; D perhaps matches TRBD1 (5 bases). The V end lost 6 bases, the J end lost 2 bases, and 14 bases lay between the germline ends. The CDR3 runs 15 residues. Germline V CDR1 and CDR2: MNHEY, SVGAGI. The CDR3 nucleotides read TGTGCCAGCAGGGGCTACGGGGGAGCTGGAAACACCATATATTTT. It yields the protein CASRGYGGAGNTIYF.

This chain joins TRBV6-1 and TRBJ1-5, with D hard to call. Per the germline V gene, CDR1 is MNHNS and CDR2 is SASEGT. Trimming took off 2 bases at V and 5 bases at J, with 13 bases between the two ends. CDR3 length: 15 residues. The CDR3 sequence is CASSESGPNHQPQHF. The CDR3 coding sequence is TGTGCCAGCAGTGAAAGTGGACCGAATCATCAGCCCCAGCATTTT.

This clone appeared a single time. CDR3 sequence: CASGREVLNTEAFF. In DNA form, the CDR3 reads TGTGCCAGCGGAAGGGAGGTTTTGAACACTGAAGCTTTCTTT. The chain carries TRBV2 and TRBJ1-1; unclear D gene. The CDR3 contains 14 residues. Germline V lookup: CDR1 SNHLY, CDR2 FYNNEI. Trimming left V 8 bases short and J 0 bases short, with 13 bases between.

CDR3 nucleotide sequence: TGTGCCAGCACCGGGCAGACGGCCCCTAACTATGGCTACACCTTC. It yields the protein CASTGQTAPNYGYTF. The V call is TRBV10-3, the J call TRBJ1-2; D gene uncertain. Germline CDR1 ENHRY, CDR2 SYGVKD. Between the trimmed V and J ends, which lost 10 bases and 0 bases, there was a span of 18 bases. The CDR3 is 15 amino acids.

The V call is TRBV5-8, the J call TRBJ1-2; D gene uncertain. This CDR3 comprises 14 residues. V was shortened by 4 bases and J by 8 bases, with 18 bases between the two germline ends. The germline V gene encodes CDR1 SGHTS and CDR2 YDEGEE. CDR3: CASSHSTGKKGYTF. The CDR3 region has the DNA TGTGCCAGCAGCCATTCGACGGGGAAGAAGGGCTACACCTTC. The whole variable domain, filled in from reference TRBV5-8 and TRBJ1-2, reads EAGVTQSPTHLIKTRGQQATLRCSPISGHTSVYWYQQALGLGLQFLLWYDEGEERNRGNFPPRFSGRQFPNYSSELNVNALELEDSALYLCASSHSTGKKGYTFGSGTRLTVV.

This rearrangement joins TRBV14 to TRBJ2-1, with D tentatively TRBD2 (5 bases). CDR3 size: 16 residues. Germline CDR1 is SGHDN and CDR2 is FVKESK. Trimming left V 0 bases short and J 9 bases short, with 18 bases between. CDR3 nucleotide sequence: TGTGCCAGCAGCCAAGATCTCGGGGTAGGTGTGGGTGAGCAGTTCTTC. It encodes CASSQDLGVGVGEQFF.